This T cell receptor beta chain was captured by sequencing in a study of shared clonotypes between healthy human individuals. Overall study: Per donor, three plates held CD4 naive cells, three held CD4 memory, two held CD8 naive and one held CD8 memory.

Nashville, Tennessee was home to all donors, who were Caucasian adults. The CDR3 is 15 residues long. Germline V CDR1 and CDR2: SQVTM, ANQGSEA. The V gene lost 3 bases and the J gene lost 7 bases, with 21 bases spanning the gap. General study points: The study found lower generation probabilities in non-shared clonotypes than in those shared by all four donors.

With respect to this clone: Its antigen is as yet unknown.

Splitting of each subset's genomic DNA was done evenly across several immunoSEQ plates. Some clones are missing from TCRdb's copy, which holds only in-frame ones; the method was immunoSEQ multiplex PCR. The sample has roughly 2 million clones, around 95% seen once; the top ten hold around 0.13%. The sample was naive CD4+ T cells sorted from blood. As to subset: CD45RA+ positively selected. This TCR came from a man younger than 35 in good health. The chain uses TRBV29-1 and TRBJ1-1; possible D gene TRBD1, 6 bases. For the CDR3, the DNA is TGCAGCGTTGACCGGACTGGGGGGCGCCGGGATGAAGCTTTCTTT. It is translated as CSVDRTGGRRDEAFF. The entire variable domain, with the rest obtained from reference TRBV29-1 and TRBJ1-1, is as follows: SAVISQKPSRDICQRGTSLTIQCQVDSQVTMMFWYRQQPGQSLTLIATANQGSEATYESGFVIDKFPISRPNLTFSTLTVSNMSPEDSSIYLCSVDRTGGRRDEAFFGQGTRLTVV.